Included here is one TCR beta chain sequence, with context. The germline gives CDR1 SNHLY, CDR2 FYNNEI. The CDR3 totals 12 residues. V was cut by 7 bases and J by 5 bases, with 11 bases left in between. Method: immunoSEQ multiplex PCR; TCRdb's copy keeps in-frame clones and lacks some. The data show around 250,000 clones, about 90% seen once. The data were taken from a study of blood T cell repertoires in COVID-19. This sequence originates from a human donor in a cohort exposed to, infected with or recovered from COVID-19 (not recorded which). The donor label of this sample is uncertain. V and J are TRBV2 and TRBJ1-2; TRBD1 is a possible D gene (6 bases). Specimen: PBMCs or T cells enriched from blood (not recorded which). The CDR3: CASNRDGYGYTF. The CDR3, as DNA: TGTGCCAGCAACAGGGATGGTTATGGCTACACCTTC.